This T cell receptor beta chain stems from a study of blood T cell repertoires in COVID-19. Study at large: The study drew acute and convalescent COVID-19 samples from the United States, Italy and Spain. The analysed material was cDNA or gDNA that came from T cells, B-cell-depleted T cells, or PBMCs.

This CDR3 has 16 amino acids. CDR1 is MGHRA and CDR2 is YSYEKL in the germline V gene. V dropped 1 base and J dropped 2 bases, with 14 bases sitting between them. In the original analysis: Amplifying reference gene primers gave estimates of nucleated cell counts. Assay used: immunoSEQ multiplex PCR; TCRdb lists only in-frame clones, some missing. From that table come the V and J calls and clone size; the DNA was used to work out D and trimming. The table lists 65,000 or so clones, around four fifths of them singletons. The chain has TRBV4-1 and TRBJ1-1; no reliable D call. This receptor was obtained from a man older than 75 with acute or convalescent COVID-19. Sequencing was done on a sample of peripheral blood. CDR3 amino acids: CASSQVEYGFNTEAFF. The CDR3 DNA follows: TGCGCCAGCAGCCAAGTCGAATACGGTTTTAACACTGAAGCTTTCTTT.